The 15 T cell receptor beta chains below were found in one sample sequenced in a study of cytomegalovirus exposure and HLA in healthy donors. The PCR ran on 60 Vbeta and 13 Jbeta primers. TCRdb keeps only in-frame clones here, not all; method: immunoSEQ multiplex PCR. The sample yields fewer than 75,000 clones, 80% seen once. Sequencing was carried out using PBMCs. The receptor set was obtained from a woman under 40 in good health and CMV-seronegative.

The V gene is TRBV4-2, the J gene TRBJ1-1; no reliable D call. Between the trimmed V and J ends, which lost 1 base and 6 bases, there was a span of 9 bases. Germline V CDR1 and CDR2: LGHNA, YNFKEQ. This CDR3 has 13 residues. CDR3 region: CASSQGESPEAFF. In DNA, the CDR3 is TGTGCCAGCAGCCAAGGGGAGAGCCCTGAAGCTTTCTTT.

This clone was detected only once. The chain uses TRBV6-5 and TRBJ2-7; 9 bases line up with TRBD1. This CDR3 comprises 12 residues. Germline-derived CDR1 and CDR2 are MNHEY and SVGAGI. After removal of 2 bases from V and 7 bases from J, the junction contained 0 bases not matched to a gene. The CDR3 nucleotides read TGTGCCAGCAGTTACGACAGGGGGGAGCAGTACTTC. Amino acid sequence: CASSYDRGEQYF.

The rearrangement joins TRBV7-2 to TRBJ2-5; TRBD2 agrees at 8 bases. V gave up 5 bases and J gave up 2 bases; unmatched junction bases: 4. The germline gives CDR1 SGHTA, CDR2 FQGNSA. This CDR3 has 14 amino acids. The CDR3 DNA reads TGTGCCAGCAGCACCAGCGGGGGTCAAGAGACCCAGTACTTC. It translates to CASSTSGGQETQYF.

This chain uses TRBV10-1 with TRBJ2-2; D gene ambiguous. This CDR3 has 14 amino acids. The germline V gene encodes CDR1 WNHNN and CDR2 SYGVQD (reference sequence). Trimming left V 6 bases short and J 3 bases short, with 11 bases between. CDR3 amino acids: CASSPELHTGELFF. In DNA, the CDR3 is TGCGCCAGCAGCCCCGAGCTGCACACCGGGGAGCTGTTTTTT.

This clone was detected a few times. The genes are TRBV10-2 and TRBJ1-6; D may be TRBD1 (6 bases). Germline values: CDR1 WSHSY, CDR2 SAAADI. V lost 7 bases, J lost 5 bases, and 21 bases lay in between. The CDR3 length is 17 residues. The CDR3 DNA is TGCGCCAGCACCCGGGGGGGCCTCTCTGGGGATAATTCACCCCTCCACTTT. As protein: CASTRGGLSGDNSPLHF.

This clone was observed once. V is TRBV5-4 and J is TRBJ2-6; D not certain. This CDR3 region has 16 residues. V lost 1 base and J lost 0, with 8 bases in between. Germline CDR1 is SGHNT and CDR2 is YYREEE (reference sequence). The CDR3: CASSLWLSSGANVLTF. CDR3 DNA sequence: TGTGCCAGCAGCTTGTGGTTGAGCTCTGGGGCCAACGTCCTGACTTTC.

The chain couples TRBV5-1 to TRBJ2-7; perhaps TRBD2 as D (5 bases). Germline values: CDR1 SGHRS, CDR2 YFSETQ. Trimming took 4 bases from V and 0 from J, leaving 23 bases between them. The CDR3 loop spans 18 amino acids. The CDR3 here is CASSTRDTIRARSYEQYF. CDR3 in DNA: TGCGCCAGCAGCACCCGGGATACCATCCGCGCCCGCTCCTACGAGCAGTACTTC.

V and J are TRBV30 and TRBJ2-1, with 13 bases fitting TRBD2. The CDR3 covers 17 residues. V lost 2 bases and J lost 4; bases outside the gene matches: 8. Germline lookup yields CDR1 GTSNPN and CDR2 SVGIG (reference sequence). The CDR3: CAWSPGLAGRRYNEQFF. The CDR3 DNA follows: TGTGCCTGGAGTCCGGGACTAGCGGGGAGGAGGTACAATGAGCAGTTCTTC.

This chain links TRBV10-2 with TRBJ2-3; 12 bases are a match to TRBD2. The CDR3 covers 15 residues. With V trimmed by 6 bases and J by 4 bases, 5 bases remained unmatched. Germline V gene data show CDR1 as WSHSY and CDR2 as SAAADI. CDR3 nucleotide sequence: TGCGCCAGCAGCCCGACTAGCGGGGGATCAGATACGCAGTATTTT. It encodes CASSPTSGGSDTQYF.

The J gene is TRBJ1-6, the V gene TRBV27, with a tentative D call TRBD1 (5 bases). Germline CDR1 is MNHEY and CDR2 is SMNVEV (reference sequence). The CDR3 loop spans 15 amino acids. The V end was cut by 5 bases, the J end by 6 bases, with 14 bases between. CDR3 protein: CASSADSASNSPLHF. The CDR3 nucleotides read TGTGCCAGCAGTGCTGACAGCGCTTCTAATTCACCCCTCCACTTT.

The chain is built from TRBV30 and TRBJ1-6; D call uncertain. From germline, CDR1 is GTSNPN and CDR2 SVGIG (reference sequence). V was clipped by 1 base and J by 7 bases, with 8 bases between them. The CDR3 length is 13 residues. CDR3 in DNA: TGTGCCTGGAGTGATATGAGGAATTCACCCCTCCACTTT. Translated: CAWSDMRNSPLHF.

The chain is built from TRBV9 and TRBJ1-5; D is ambiguous. The V gene lost 1 base and the J gene lost 6 bases, with 8 bases spanning the gap. CDR3 length: 13 amino acids. Germline V gene lookup returns CDR1 SGDLS and CDR2 YYNGEE. DNA of the CDR3: TGTGCCAGCAGCGTATCGGGGTCTCAGCCCCAGCATTTT. Residues: CASSVSGSQPQHF.

This rearrangement joins TRBV4-1 to TRBJ1-2; D may be TRBD1 (6 bases). Per the germline V gene, CDR1 is MGHRA and CDR2 is YSYEKL. Trimming shortened V by 0 bases and J by 6 bases, and 11 bases separated the two germline ends. There are 14 residues in the CDR3. The CDR3 sequence is CASSQDTAGDGYTF. The DNA for the CDR3 is TGCGCCAGCAGCCAAGATACGGCAGGGGATGGCTACACCTTC.

This chain joins TRBV6-5 and TRBJ1-5; 7 bases fit TRBD1. The CDR3 consists of 15 residues. Germline CDR1 and CDR2: MNHEY and SVGAGI. V shed 2 bases and J 3 bases; nucleotides not matched to a gene: 4. The CDR3 sequence: CASSYGRGFNQPQHF. The DNA for the CDR3 is TGTGCCAGCAGTTACGGCAGGGGGTTCAATCAGCCCCAGCATTTT.

This clone was observed a few times. This chain connects TRBV10-2 to TRBJ2-7; weak D call: TRBD1 (5 bases). The ends were cut back, 4 bases at V and 3 bases at J, with 10 bases in the middle. CDR1 and CDR2 from the germline V gene are WSHSY and SAAADI. This CDR3 comprises 13 residues. DNA for the CDR3: TGCGCCAGCAGTGCCCCAGGGATCTACGAGCAGTACTTC. This codes for CASSAPGIYEQYF.